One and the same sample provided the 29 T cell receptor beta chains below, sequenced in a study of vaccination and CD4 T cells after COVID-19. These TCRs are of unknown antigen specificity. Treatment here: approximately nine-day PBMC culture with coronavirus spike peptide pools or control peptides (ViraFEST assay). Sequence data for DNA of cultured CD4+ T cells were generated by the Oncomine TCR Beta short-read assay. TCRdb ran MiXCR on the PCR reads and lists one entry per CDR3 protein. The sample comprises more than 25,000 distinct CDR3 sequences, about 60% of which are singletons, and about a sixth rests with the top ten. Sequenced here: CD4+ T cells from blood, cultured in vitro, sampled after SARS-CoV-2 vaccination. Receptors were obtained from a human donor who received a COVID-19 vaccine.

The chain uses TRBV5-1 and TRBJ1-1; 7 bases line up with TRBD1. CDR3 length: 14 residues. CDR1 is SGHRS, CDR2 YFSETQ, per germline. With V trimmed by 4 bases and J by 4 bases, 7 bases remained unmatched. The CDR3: CASSPRQGRTEAFF. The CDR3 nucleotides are TGCGCCAGCAGCCCCAGACAGGGTCGCACTGAAGCTTTCTTT.

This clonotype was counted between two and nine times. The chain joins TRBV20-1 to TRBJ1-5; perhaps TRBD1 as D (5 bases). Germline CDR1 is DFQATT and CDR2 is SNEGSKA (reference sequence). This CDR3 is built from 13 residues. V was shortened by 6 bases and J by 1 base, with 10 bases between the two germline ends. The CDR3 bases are TGCAGTGCGCTCCCAGGGAGCAATCAGCCCCAGCATTTT. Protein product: CSALPGSNQPQHF.

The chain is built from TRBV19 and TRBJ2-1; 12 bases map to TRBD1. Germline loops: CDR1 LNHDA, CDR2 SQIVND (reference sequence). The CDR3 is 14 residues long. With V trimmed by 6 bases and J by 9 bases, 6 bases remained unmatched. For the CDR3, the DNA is TGTGCCAGTAGCCGGGACAGGGGGCTGGGTGAGCAGTTCTTC. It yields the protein CASSRDRGLGEQFF.

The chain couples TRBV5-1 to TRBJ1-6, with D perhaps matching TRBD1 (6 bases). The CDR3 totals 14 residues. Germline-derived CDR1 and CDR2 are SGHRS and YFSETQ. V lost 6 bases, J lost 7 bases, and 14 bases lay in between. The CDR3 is CASTGGQGNSPLHF. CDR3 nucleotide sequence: TGCGCCAGCACCGGGGGGCAGGGGAATTCACCCCTCCACTTT. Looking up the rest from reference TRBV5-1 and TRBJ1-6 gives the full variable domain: KAGVTQTPRYLIKTRGQQVTLSCSPISGHRSVSWYQQTPGQGLQFLFEYFSETQRNKGNFPGRFSGRQFSNSRSEMNVSTLELGDSALYLCASTGGQGNSPLHFGNGTRLTVT.

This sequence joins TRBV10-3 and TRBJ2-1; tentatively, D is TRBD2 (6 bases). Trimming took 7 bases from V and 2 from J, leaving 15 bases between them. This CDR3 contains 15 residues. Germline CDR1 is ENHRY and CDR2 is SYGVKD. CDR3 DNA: TGTGCCATCACTGAAGGGGAGGAGGCCTACAATGAGCAGTTCTTC. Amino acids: CAITEGEEAYNEQFF.

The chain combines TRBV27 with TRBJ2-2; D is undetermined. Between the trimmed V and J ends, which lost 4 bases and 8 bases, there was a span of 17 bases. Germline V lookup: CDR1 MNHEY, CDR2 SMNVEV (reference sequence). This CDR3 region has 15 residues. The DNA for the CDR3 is TGTGCCAGCAGTTACTCTTTGGCAGCCGTAGGGGAGCTGTTTTTT. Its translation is CASSYSLAAVGELFF.

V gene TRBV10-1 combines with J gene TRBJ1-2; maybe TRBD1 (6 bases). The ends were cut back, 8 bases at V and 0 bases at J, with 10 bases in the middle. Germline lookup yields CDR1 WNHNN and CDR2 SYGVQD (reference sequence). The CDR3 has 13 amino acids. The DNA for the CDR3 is TGCGCCAGCTCGGACAGTCCTAACTATGGCTACACCTTC. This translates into CASSDSPNYGYTF.

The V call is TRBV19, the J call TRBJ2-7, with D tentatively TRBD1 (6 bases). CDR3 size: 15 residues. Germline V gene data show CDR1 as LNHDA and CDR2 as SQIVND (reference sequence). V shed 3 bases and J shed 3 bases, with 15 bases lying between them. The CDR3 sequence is CASSINRAGSYEQYF. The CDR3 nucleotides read TGTGCCAGTAGTATTAACAGGGCTGGGAGCTACGAGCAGTACTTC. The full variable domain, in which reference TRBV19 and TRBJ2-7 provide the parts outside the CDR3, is DGGITQSPKYLFRKEGQNVTLSCEQNLNHDAMYWYRQDPGQGLRLIYYSQIVNDFQKGDIAEGYSVSREKKESFPLTVTSAQKNPTAFYLCASSINRAGSYEQYFGPGTRLTVT.

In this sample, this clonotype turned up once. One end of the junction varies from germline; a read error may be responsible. As DNA, the CDR3 is TGTGCCAGCCAGGGACAGGGAGAGACCCGGTACTTC. Amino acids: CASQGQGETRYF. The chain is built from TRBV2 and TRBJ2-5, with 9 bases matching TRBD1. The germline gives CDR1 SNHLY, CDR2 FYNNEI. This CDR3 is 12 amino acids long.

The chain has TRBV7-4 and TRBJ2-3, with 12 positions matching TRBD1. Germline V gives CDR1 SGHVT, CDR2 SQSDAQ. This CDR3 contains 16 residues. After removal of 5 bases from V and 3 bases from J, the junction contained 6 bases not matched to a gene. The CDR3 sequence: CASSVGTGGLTDTQYF. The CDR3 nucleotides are TGTGCCAGCAGCGTAGGGACAGGGGGCTTGACAGATACGCAGTATTTT.

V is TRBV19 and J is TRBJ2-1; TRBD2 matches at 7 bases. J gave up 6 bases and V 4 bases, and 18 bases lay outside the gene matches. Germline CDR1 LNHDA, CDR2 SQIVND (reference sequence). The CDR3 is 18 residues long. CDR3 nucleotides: TGTGCCAGTAGTAGGGGAAACAGCGGGGCCGCCGGGGGCAATGAGCAGTTCTTC. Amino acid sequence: CASSRGNSGAAGGNEQFF.

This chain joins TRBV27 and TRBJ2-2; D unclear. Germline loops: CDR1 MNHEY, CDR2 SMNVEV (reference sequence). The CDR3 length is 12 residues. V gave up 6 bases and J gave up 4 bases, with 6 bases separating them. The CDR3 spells CASSTTTGELFF. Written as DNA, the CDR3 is TGTGCCAGCAGCACCACCACCGGGGAGCTGTTTTTT.

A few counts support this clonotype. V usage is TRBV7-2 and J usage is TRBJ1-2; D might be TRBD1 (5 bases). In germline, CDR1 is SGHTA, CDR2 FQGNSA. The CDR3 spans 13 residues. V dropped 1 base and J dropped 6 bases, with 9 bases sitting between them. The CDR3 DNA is TGTGCCAGCAGCTTAGAAGCAGGGCATGGCTACACCTTC. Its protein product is CASSLEAGHGYTF.

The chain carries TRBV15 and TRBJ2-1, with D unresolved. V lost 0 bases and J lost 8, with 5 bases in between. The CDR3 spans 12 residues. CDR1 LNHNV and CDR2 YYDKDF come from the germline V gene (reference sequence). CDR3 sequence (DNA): TGTGCCACCAGCAGAGATCAGTATGAGCAGTTCTTC. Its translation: CATSRDQYEQFF.

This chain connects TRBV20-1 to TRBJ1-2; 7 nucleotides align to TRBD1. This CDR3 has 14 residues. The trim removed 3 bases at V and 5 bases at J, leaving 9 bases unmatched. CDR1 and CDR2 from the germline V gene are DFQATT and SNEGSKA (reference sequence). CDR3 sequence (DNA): TGCAGTGCTAGCCCCCCGGGACAGATTTATGGCTACACCTTC. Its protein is CSASPPGQIYGYTF.

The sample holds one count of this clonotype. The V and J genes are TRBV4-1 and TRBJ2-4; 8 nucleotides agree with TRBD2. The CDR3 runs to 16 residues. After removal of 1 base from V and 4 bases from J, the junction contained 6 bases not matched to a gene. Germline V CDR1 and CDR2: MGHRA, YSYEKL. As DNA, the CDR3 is TGCGCCAGCAGCCAAGTGGGACTAGATGGAAAAAACATTCAGTACTTC. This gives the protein CASSQVGLDGKNIQYF.

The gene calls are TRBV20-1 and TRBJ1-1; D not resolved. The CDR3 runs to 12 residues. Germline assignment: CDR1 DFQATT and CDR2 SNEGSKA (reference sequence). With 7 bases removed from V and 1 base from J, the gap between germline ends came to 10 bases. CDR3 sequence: CSVSRENTEAFF. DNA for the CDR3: TGCAGTGTCTCAAGGGAGAACACTGAAGCTTTCTTT.

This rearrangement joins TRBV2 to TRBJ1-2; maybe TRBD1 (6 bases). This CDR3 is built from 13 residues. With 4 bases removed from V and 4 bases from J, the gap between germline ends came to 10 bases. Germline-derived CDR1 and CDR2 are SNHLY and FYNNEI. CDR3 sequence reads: CASSGQGSYGYTF. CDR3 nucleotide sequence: TGTGCCAGCAGTGGTCAGGGGAGCTATGGCTACACCTTC.

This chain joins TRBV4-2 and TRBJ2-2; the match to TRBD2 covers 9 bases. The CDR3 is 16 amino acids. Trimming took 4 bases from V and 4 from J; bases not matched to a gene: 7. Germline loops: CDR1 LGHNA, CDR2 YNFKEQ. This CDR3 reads CASSPLAGGPTGELFF. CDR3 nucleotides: TGTGCCAGCAGCCCGTTGGCGGGGGGGCCCACCGGGGAGCTGTTTTTT.

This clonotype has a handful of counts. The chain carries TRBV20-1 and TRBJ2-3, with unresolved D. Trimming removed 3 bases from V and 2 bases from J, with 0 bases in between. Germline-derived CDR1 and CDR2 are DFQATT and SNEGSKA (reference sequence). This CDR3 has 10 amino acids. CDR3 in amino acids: CSASTDTQYF. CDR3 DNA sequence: TGCAGTGCTAGCACAGATACGCAGTATTTT.

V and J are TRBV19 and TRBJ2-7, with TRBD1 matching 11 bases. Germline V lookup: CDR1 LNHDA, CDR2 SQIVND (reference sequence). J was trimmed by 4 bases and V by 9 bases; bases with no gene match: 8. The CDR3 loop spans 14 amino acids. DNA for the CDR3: TGTGCCAGCTCACCGGACAGGGGGCAGTACGAGCAGTACTTC. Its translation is CASSPDRGQYEQYF.

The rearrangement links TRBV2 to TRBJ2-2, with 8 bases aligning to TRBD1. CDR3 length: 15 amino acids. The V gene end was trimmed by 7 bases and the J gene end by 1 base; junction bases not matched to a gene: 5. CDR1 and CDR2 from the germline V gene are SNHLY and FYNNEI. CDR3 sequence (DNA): TGTGCCAGCACTGGAGACAGGGGGAACACCGGGGAGCTGTTTTTT. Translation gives CASTGDRGNTGELFF.

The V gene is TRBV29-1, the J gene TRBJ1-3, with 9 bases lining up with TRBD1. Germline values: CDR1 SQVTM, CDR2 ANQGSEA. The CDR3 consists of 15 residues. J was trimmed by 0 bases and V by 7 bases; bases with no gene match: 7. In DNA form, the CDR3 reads TGCAGCGCTGGAGGACAGGGGAGCTCTGGAAACACCATATATTTT. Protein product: CSAGGQGSSGNTIYF.

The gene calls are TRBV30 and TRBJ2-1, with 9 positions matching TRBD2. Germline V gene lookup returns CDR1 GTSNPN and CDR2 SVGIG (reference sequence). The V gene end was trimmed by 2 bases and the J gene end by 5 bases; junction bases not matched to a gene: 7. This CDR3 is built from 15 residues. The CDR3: CAWSLGLAGNNEQFF. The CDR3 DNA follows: TGTGCCTGGAGTTTGGGCCTAGCGGGGAACAATGAGCAGTTCTTC.

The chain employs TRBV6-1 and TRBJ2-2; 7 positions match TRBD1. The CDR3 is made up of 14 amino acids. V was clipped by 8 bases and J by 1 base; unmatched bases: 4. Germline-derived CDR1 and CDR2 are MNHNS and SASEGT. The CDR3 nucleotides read TGTGCCAGCCCGGGACAGCTGAACACCGGGGAGCTGTTTTTT. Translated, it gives CASPGQLNTGELFF.

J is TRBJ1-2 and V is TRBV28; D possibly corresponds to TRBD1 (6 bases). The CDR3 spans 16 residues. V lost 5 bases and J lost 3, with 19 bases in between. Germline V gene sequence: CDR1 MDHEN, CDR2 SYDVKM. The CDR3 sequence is CASSAKRGGAYYGYTF. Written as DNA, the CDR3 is TGTGCCAGCAGTGCAAAGAGAGGGGGTGCATACTATGGCTACACCTTC.

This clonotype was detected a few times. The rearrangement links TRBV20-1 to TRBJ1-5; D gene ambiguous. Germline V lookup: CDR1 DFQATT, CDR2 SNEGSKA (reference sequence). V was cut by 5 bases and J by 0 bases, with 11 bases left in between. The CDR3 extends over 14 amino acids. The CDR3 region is CSAPGTASNQPQHF. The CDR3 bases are TGCAGTGCTCCTGGCACTGCTAGCAATCAGCCCCAGCATTTT.

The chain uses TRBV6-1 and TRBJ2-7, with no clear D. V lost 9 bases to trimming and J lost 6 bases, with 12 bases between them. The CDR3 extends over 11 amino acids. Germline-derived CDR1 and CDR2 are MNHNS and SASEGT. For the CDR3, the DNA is TGTGCCAGTTCCGAAGCCGTCGAGCAGTACTTC. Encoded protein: CASSEAVEQYF.

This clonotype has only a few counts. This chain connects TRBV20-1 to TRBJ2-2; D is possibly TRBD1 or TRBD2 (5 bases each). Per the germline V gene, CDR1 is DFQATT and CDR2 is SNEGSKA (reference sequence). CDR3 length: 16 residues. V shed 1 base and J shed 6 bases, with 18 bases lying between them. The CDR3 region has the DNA TGCAGTGCTAGAGCGGGGCCAGATCGTAGGGCCGGGGAGCTGTTTTTT. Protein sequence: CSARAGPDRRAGELFF.